In this sample, the clone carrying this T cell receptor (beta chain) turned up a few times. Its matching antigen is unknown. No conserved phenylalanine or tryptophan is present at the end of the CDR3, so a read error is the likely explanation. Trimming cost V 6 bases and J 3 bases; bases outside gene matches: 6. The length of the CDR3 is 13 residues. Germline values: CDR1 DFQATT, CDR2 SNEGSKA (reference sequence). RNA transcripts were the template for amplifying TCR beta CDR3 regions. The HTBI set primed first-round TCR CDR3 RT-PCR. TCRdb reanalysed the multiplex PCR reads using MiXCR and keeps one entry per CDR3 protein. The data show roughly 720,000 distinct CDR3 sequences, 17% seen once. Calling Graves' hyperthyroidism stable meant ophthalmopathy did not progress within 18 months. This specimen comes from a study of T cells in Graves' hyperthyroidism and ophthalmopathy. Study outcomes and limitations: In the analysis, a 13 V-J model separated ophthalmopathy from stable hyperthyroidism.

Sequenced input: blood. V is TRBV20-1 and J is TRBJ1-1, with 8 bases lining up with TRBD1. The receptor was derived from a middle-aged man with Graves' hyperthyroidism. CDR3 residues: CSARNRGYTEAFL. The DNA of the CDR3 is TGCAGTGCGCGAAACAGGGGGTACACTGAAGCTTTCCTT.